The rows below give T cell receptor beta chains drawn from one sample of a study of cytomegalovirus exposure and HLA in healthy donors. Only in-frame clones appear in the TCRdb table, and some are missing; sequencing was by immunoSEQ multiplex PCR. The table records a few hundred thousand clones, about 89% of them present only once. The sample taken for sequencing was PBMCs. The origin of the receptors is a woman aged 18-29 years in good health and CMV-seronegative. CDR3s include the opening cysteine and the closing phenylalanine or tryptophan. Each record gives: clone size, V gene, J gene, D gene, CDR3 protein, CDR3 DNA. The D gene is left open where the match is weak. Some rows mark clone size as missing; the rest say once, few, many or name a class of expanded clone.

-	TRBV5-1	TRBJ2-5	-	CASSLESETQYF	TGCGCCAGCAGCTTGGAATCGGAGACCCAGTACTTC
-	TRBV5-1	TRBJ2-5	TRBD2	CASSFRSGSTNQETQYF	TGCGCCAGCAGCTTTCGAAGCGGGAGTACCAACCAAGAGACCCAGTACTTC
few	TRBV27	TRBJ1-2	TRBD1	CASSLSGTGGSEGYTF	TGTGCCAGCAGTTTATCAGGGACAGGGGGTTCGGAGGGCTACACCTTC
once	TRBV28	TRBJ1-2	-	CASSLTGGPSGYTF	TGTGCCAGCAGTTTGACAGGAGGCCCTAGTGGCTACACCTTC
-	TRBV5-1	TRBJ1-5	-	CASSLDGGDNQPQHF	TGCGCCAGCAGCTTGGACGGTGGTGACAATCAGCCCCAGCATTTT
-	TRBV29-1	TRBJ2-5	TRBD2	CSVVSFLAGDQETQYF	TGCAGCGTTGTTAGCTTTCTCGCGGGAGATCAAGAGACCCAGTACTTC
-	TRBV10-1	TRBJ1-1	-	CASRVQPGTEAFF	TGCGCCAGCAGGGTCCAACCAGGCACTGAAGCTTTCTTT
-	TRBV5-4	TRBJ2-1	TRBD2	CASSFLSGARYYNEQFF	TGTGCCAGCAGCTTTTTAAGCGGGGCCCGGTACTACAATGAGCAGTTCTTC
-	TRBV4-2	TRBJ2-7	TRBD2	CASRLAGTYEQYF	TGTGCCAGCCGGCTAGCGGGTACGTACGAGCAGTACTTC
-	TRBV29-1	TRBJ2-7	TRBD1	CSVGQGLRYEQYF	TGCAGCGTTGGACAGGGGCTGAGGTACGAGCAGTACTTC
-	TRBV6-6	TRBJ2-1	-	CASIQGGEQFF	TGTGCCAGCATCCAGGGGGGTGAGCAGTTCTTC
-	TRBV27	TRBJ1-1	-	CASTPLPGVLLSEFMNTEAFF	TGTGCCAGCACCCCTCTACCCGGGGTGCTTCTTAGTGAGTTCATGAACACTGAAGCTTTCTTT
-	TRBV5-6	TRBJ2-2	-	CASSPGGAYTGELFF	TGTGCCAGCAGCCCTGGAGGTGCTTACACCGGGGAGCTGTTTTTT
once	TRBV19	TRBJ2-1	TRBD2	CASSIDSGYSYNEQFF	TGTGCCAGTAGTATAGATAGCGGGTACTCCTACAATGAGCAGTTCTTC
-	TRBV4-2	TRBJ1-2	-	CASSPLGGNYGYTF	TGTGCCAGCAGCCCCCTGGGAGGGAACTATGGCTACACCTTC
few	TRBV5-1	TRBJ1-3	-	CASSPLQGSSGNTIYF	TGCGCCAGCAGCCCGCTACAGGGAAGCTCTGGAAACACCATATATTTT
few	TRBV2	TRBJ2-7	-	CASSAGRGQYF	TGTGCCAGCAGTGCCGGCCGCGGGCAGTACTTC
-	TRBV27	TRBJ1-6	-	CASSLSNGGVGSPLHF	TGTGCCAGCAGTTTATCGAACGGGGGGGTTGGGTCACCCCTCCACTTT
-	TRBV27	TRBJ1-5	TRBD1	CASSPLGQVHQPQHF	TGTGCCAGCAGTCCCTTGGGACAGGTGCACCAGCCCCAGCATTTT
few	TRBV10-1	TRBJ2-7	-	CASSDHSLISSGYF	TGCGCCAGCAGTGACCACTCATTGATTAGTTCCGGGTACTTC
-	TRBV29-1	TRBJ1-1	-	CSVEGHDSMNTEAFF	TGCAGCGTTGAAGGACATGACAGTATGAACACTGAAGCTTTCTTT
-	TRBV7-9	TRBJ2-1	-	CASSLPPDNEQFF	TGTGCCAGCAGCTTACCCCCGGACAATGAGCAGTTCTTC
-	TRBV5-1	TRBJ2-1	TRBD1	CASDTGDRVNEQFF	TGCGCCAGTGACACGGGGGACAGGGTGAATGAGCAGTTCTTC
-	TRBV9	TRBJ2-2	TRBD2	CASSVRGGRATGELFF	TGTGCCAGCAGCGTGCGGGGCGGGAGGGCCACCGGGGAGCTGTTTTTT
-	TRBV4-1	TRBJ2-7	-	CASSPGWGRYEQYF	TGCGCCAGCAGCCCTGGTTGGGGGCGGTACGAGCAGTACTTC
-	TRBV6-4	TRBJ2-2	-	CASSDSTTTGELFF	TGTGCCAGCAGTGACTCAACTACAACCGGGGAGCTGTTTTTT
-	TRBV5-1	TRBJ2-7	TRBD2	CASTKGTGGPLDEQYF	TGCGCCAGCACCAAGGGAACGGGAGGGCCTCTCGACGAGCAGTACTTC
few	TRBV30	TRBJ2-1	-	CAWSAQIQGPPKQFF	TGTGCCTGGAGTGCACAGATACAGGGTCCCCCCAAGCAGTTCTTC
-	TRBV7-9	TRBJ1-3	TRBD1	CASSSGQPGGSGNTIYF	TGTGCCAGCAGCTCGGGACAGCCCGGGGGCTCTGGAAACACCATATATTTT
-	TRBV11-3	TRBJ1-1	-	CASSPPPGGTEAFF	TGTGCCAGCAGCCCGCCTCCCGGGGGCACTGAAGCTTTCTTT
-	TRBV10-3	TRBJ2-1	-	CASEGGSGTSYNEQFF	TGTGCCTCCGAAGGCGGTAGTGGGACATCCTACAATGAGCAGTTCTTC
-	TRBV11-2	TRBJ1-2	TRBD1	CASSLNRGRGGYTF	TGTGCCAGCAGCCTCAACAGGGGAAGGGGCGGCTACACCTTC
once	TRBV7-3	TRBJ2-1	TRBD2	CASSRGGTSGNEQFF	TGTGCCAGCAGCAGGGGCGGGACTAGCGGCAATGAGCAGTTCTTC
-	TRBV10-3	TRBJ2-2	TRBD2	CAITGTRPGELFF	TGTGCCATCACCGGGACTAGGCCCGGGGAGCTGTTTTTT
-	TRBV4-1	TRBJ2-7	-	CASSLPGLHSYEQYF	TGCGCCAGCAGCCTGCCGGGACTCCACTCCTACGAGCAGTACTTC
once	TRBV9	TRBJ1-1	-	CASSDRETEAFF	TGTGCCAGCAGCGACAGGGAGACTGAAGCTTTCTTT
many	TRBV5-1	TRBJ1-2	TRBD1	CASSFGQALTNYGYTF	TGCGCCAGCAGCTTCGGACAGGCTCTGACTAACTATGGCTACACCTTC
-	TRBV5-6	TRBJ2-5	TRBD2	CASSEGLAVETQYF	TGTGCCAGCAGCGAGGGACTAGCGGTAGAGACCCAGTACTTC
-	TRBV2	TRBJ2-1	TRBD2	CASRVAGENNEQFF	TGTGCCAGCAGAGTAGCGGGAGAAAACAATGAGCAGTTCTTC
-	TRBV10-3	TRBJ1-5	TRBD1	CAISERDRDQPQHF	TGTGCCATCAGTGAGCGGGACAGAGATCAGCCCCAGCATTTT
once	TRBV5-1	TRBJ2-2	TRBD2	CASSFNPREGPGELFF	TGCGCCAGCAGCTTCAATCCGCGGGAGGGCCCCGGGGAGCTGTTTTTT
-	TRBV5-1	TRBJ2-5	-	CASSSFKGLRETQYF	TGCGCCAGCAGCTCGTTTAAGGGGCTCAGGGAGACCCAGTACTTC
-	TRBV5-1	TRBJ2-2	-	CASSLDTTGVNTGELFF	TGCGCCAGCAGCTTGGATACGACAGGAGTTAACACCGGGGAGCTGTTTTTT
-	TRBV28	TRBJ2-7	TRBD2	CASSLGTSGFYEQYF	TGTGCCAGCAGTTTGGGGACTAGCGGATTCTACGAGCAGTACTTC
-	TRBV25-1	TRBJ2-7	-	CASSDLSEQYF	TGTGCCAGCAGTGATTTGAGTGAGCAGTACTTC
-	TRBV11-2	TRBJ2-1	TRBD2	CASSLGLAGSSVQAEQFF	TGTGCCAGCAGCTTAGGACTAGCGGGAAGCTCAGTGCAGGCCGAGCAGTTCTTC
-	TRBV27	TRBJ2-7	-	CASSPTLISGKKFEEQYF	TGTGCCAGCAGTCCCACTCTGATTTCGGGAAAGAAATTCGAAGAGCAGTACTTC
-	TRBV5-4	TRBJ1-1	-	CASSPELLAGEAFF	TGTGCCAGCAGCCCGGAGCTCTTAGCGGGGGAAGCTTTCTTT
-	TRBV7-3	TRBJ2-1	TRBD2	CASSSPSGGRYNEQFF	TGTGCCAGCAGCTCCCCCTCGGGAGGACGATACAATGAGCAGTTCTTC
-	TRBV6-5	TRBJ1-3	-	CASSRDMTGNTIYF	TGTGCCAGCAGTAGAGACATGACTGGAAACACCATATATTTT
-	TRBV4-2	TRBJ2-1	TRBD1	CASSPQGVSYNEQFF	TGTGCCAGCAGCCCGCAGGGGGTTTCCTACAATGAGCAGTTCTTC
once	TRBV19	TRBJ2-3	-	CASSIDPGYGTDTQYF	TGTGCCAGTAGTATAGATCCAGGGTATGGCACAGATACGCAGTATTTT
-	TRBV28	TRBJ1-1	-	CASKFGRNTEAFF	TGTGCCAGCAAGTTTGGCCGCAACACTGAAGCTTTCTTT
once	TRBV7-9	TRBJ1-5	-	CASSLGREPQHF	TGTGCCAGCAGCTTAGGTCGGGAGCCCCAGCATTTT